This TCR beta chain emerged from a study of technical replicates of blood from a handful of donors. Clones were sequenced by immunoSEQ multiplex PCR, and TCRdb holds only the in-frame ones, with some missing. This sample carries fewer than 90,000 clones, roughly 93% of them seen once, and the ten largest clones take more than 0.2%. This clone was seen more than once but under ten times. CDR3 length: 11 residues. The V end lost 5 bases, the J end lost 8 bases, and 4 bases lay between the germline ends. The germline V gene encodes CDR1 SEHNR and CDR2 FQNEAQ (reference sequence). This TCR was sampled from a human donor in good health. The chain couples TRBV7-9 to TRBJ1-6; D remains unclear. Sequencing was done on a sample of T cells isolated from PBMCs. The CDR3 coding sequence is TGTGCCAGCAGCCGGGATTCACCCCTCCACTTT. This translates into CASSRDSPLHF.